What follows are 11 T cell receptor beta chains derived from one specimen sequenced in a study of T cells in Graves' hyperthyroidism and ophthalmopathy. Authors of the study amplified TCR beta CDR3 regions from RNA transcripts. The HTBI primer set served for first-round RT-PCR of the TCR CDR3. MiXCR was run by TCRdb on the multiplex PCR reads, yielding one entry per CDR3 protein. The sample lists around 600,000 distinct CDR3 sequences, about 14% occurring once. The sample taken for sequencing was blood. The receptors were gathered from a woman aged 45-65 years with Graves' ophthalmopathy.

This clonotype was counted ten times or more. The chain has TRBV27 and TRBJ2-3; TRBD2 matches 9 bases. CDR3 length: 15 residues. CDR1 MNHEY and CDR2 SMNVEV come from the germline V gene (reference sequence). After removal of 5 bases from V and 5 bases from J, the junction contained 8 bases not matched to a gene. CDR3 in DNA: TGTGCCAGCAGTAAGTGGCCTAGCGGGAAAGATACGCAGTATTTT. Amino acid sequence: CASSKWPSGKDTQYF.

This clonotype was seen repeatedly, ten times or more. CDR3 DNA: TGTGCCAGCAGCTTAGGCTCGGGTGCTAGCGGGAGCACAGATACGCAGTATTTT. It is translated as CASSLGSGASGSTDTQYF. V and J are TRBV7-3 and TRBJ2-3, with 8 bases aligning to TRBD2. CDR3 length equals 18 residues. The germline CDR1 and CDR2 sequences are SGHTA and FQGTGA. V lost 2 bases, J lost 0 bases, and 10 bases stayed unmatched.

Ten or more counts support this clonotype. This sequence joins TRBV11-1 and TRBJ2-7, with 10 nucleotides matching TRBD1. The CDR3 has 13 amino acids. Germline V gives CDR1 SGHAT, CDR2 FQDESV (reference sequence). Trimming at V came to 7 bases and at J to 6 bases, leaving 6 bases not matched to a gene. CDR3 loop: CASTTGGRSEQYF. In DNA form, the CDR3 reads TGTGCCAGCACGACAGGGGGCCGGAGCGAGCAGTACTTC. The whole variable domain, filled in from reference TRBV11-1 and TRBJ2-7, reads EAEVAQSPRYKITEKSQAVAFWCDPISGHATLYWYRQILGQGPELLVQFQDESVVDDSQLPKDRFSAERLKGVDSTLKIQPAELGDSAMYLCASTTGGRSEQYFGPGTRLTVT.

This clonotype was seen a handful of times. CDR3 loop: CASGSLSEGTEAFF. The CDR3 coding sequence is TGTGCCAGCGGGTCCTTGTCAGAGGGAACTGAAGCTTTCTTT. The chain carries TRBV7-9 and TRBJ1-1; no reliable D call. This CDR3 comprises 14 residues. CDR1 is SEHNR and CDR2 is FQNEAQ in the germline V gene (reference sequence). Trimming removed 8 bases from V and 5 bases from J, with 18 bases in between.

The genes are TRBV15 and TRBJ1-2; D call uncertain. V lost 3 bases and J 5 bases, leaving 4 bases between the germline ends. Germline loops: CDR1 LNHNV, CDR2 YYDKDF (reference sequence). The CDR3 consists of 11 residues. Here the CDR3 reads CATSRGYGYTF. The CDR3 region has the DNA TGTGCCACCAGCAGGGGATATGGCTACACCTTC.

This clonotype was recorded at least ten times. V usage is TRBV7-8 and J usage is TRBJ2-7; maybe TRBD2 (7 bases). The CDR3 contains 17 residues. V lost 0 bases and J lost 2, with 17 bases in between. Germline CDR1 SGHVS, CDR2 FQNEAQ. The CDR3 DNA follows: TGTGCCAGCAGCTTAGCGCTTAGCTCGGGGGGCACCTACGAGCAGTACTTC. Protein: CASSLALSSGGTYEQYF.

This clonotype came up many times. J is TRBJ2-1 and V is TRBV28, with TRBD2 as a possible D gene (5 bases). The CDR3 totals 13 residues. The germline V gene encodes CDR1 MDHEN and CDR2 SYDVKM. The germline V and J ends were trimmed by 8 bases and 6 bases, with 14 bases remaining between them. CDR3 in amino acids: CASGWEMGNEQFF. CDR3 DNA: TGTGCCAGCGGCTGGGAGATGGGCAATGAGCAGTTCTTC.

This clonotype was seen at least ten times. The chain's CDR3 is CASSPGLAHLQETQYF. CDR3 sequence (DNA): TGTGCCAGCAGTCCCGGACTAGCGCACCTACAAGAGACCCAGTACTTC. This sequence joins TRBV12-3 or TRBV12-4 and TRBJ2-5; 9 bases agree with TRBD2. Trimming took 5 bases from V and 2 from J; bases not matched to a gene: 9. CDR3 length: 16 amino acids.

In its sample, this clonotype was seen many times. This chain connects TRBV7-2 to TRBJ2-1, with D perhaps matching TRBD1 (7 bases). Germline CDR1 is SGHTA and CDR2 is FQGNSA. V shed 4 bases and J shed 6 bases, with 19 bases lying between them. This CDR3 contains 16 residues. The CDR3 loop is CASSSRGGGKGNEQFF. The CDR3 nucleotides read TGTGCCAGCAGCTCTCGAGGGGGCGGGAAGGGCAATGAGCAGTTCTTC.

This clonotype has at least ten counts. J is TRBJ2-4 and V is TRBV12-3 or TRBV12-4; the D gene is possibly TRBD1 (6 bases). The CDR3 covers 15 residues. Deletions cut 6 bases from V and 3 bases from J, with 15 bases between. CDR3 amino acids: CASSHIQGIKNIQYF. As DNA, the CDR3 is TGTGCCAGCAGCCACATACAGGGAATCAAAAACATTCAGTACTTC.

The rearrangement uses TRBV4-2 and TRBJ1-5; tentative D call: TRBD1 (5 bases). The V gene lost 4 bases and the J gene lost 6 bases, with 10 bases spanning the gap. Germline V gene data show CDR1 as LGHNA and CDR2 as YNFKEQ. This CDR3 has 13 amino acids. The CDR3 region has the DNA TGTGCCAGCAGCCCTCGACAGTTTCAGCCCCAGCATTTT. Translated: CASSPRQFQPQHF.